This entry concerns a single T cell receptor beta chain. Antigen: not known. TRB was amplified from 250 ng of peripheral blood genomic DNA per sample. Germline V CDR1 and CDR2: SGHRS, YFSETQ. The CDR3 extends over 13 amino acids. The sample originates from a study of T cell clusters in autoimmune cytopenias. Study-wide background: A median of approximately 50,000 TRB reads per sample yielded a median approximately 2,200 distinct clonotypes. Study findings and constraints: TRB repertoire shifts in secondary cytopenia and chronic lymphocytic leukemia mostly reflected lymphoma, not autoimmunity.

TRB was amplified by touch-down multiplex PCR, primer pools A and B combined. TCRdb reworked the multiplex PCR reads into one entry per CDR3 protein, no DNA. Its table lists about 8,400 distinct CDR3 sequences. The sequenced sample was peripheral blood. J is TRBJ1-1 and V is TRBV5-1; TCRdb's D gene call, TRBD1, goes unchecked for lack of DNA. This TCR came from a human donor with an autoimmune cytopenia or autoimmune hepatitis (not recorded which). CDR3 sequence reads: CASSPRGQVEAFF.